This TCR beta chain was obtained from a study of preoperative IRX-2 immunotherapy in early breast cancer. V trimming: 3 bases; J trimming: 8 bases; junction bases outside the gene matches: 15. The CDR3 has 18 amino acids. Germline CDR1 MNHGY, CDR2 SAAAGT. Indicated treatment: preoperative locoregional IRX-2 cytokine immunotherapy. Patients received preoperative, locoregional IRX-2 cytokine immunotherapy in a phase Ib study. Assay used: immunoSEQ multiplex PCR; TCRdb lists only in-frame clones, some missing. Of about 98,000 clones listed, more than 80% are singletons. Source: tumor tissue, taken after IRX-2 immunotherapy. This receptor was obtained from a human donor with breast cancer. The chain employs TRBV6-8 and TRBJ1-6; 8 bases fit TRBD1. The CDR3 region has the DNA TGTGCCAGCAGTTATGCTGTTAGACTACAGGGGGTGGATTCACCCCTCCACTTT. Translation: CASSYAVRLQGVDSPLHF.